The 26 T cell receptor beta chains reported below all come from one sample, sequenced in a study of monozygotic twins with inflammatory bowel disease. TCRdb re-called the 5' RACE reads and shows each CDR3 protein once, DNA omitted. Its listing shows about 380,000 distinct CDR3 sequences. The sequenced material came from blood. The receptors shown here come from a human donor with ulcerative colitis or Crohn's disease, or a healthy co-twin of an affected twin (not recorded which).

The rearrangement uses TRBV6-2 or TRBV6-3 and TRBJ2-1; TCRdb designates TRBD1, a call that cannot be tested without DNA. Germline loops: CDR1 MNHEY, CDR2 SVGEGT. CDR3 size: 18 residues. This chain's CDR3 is CASSYLTGNEVSYNEQFF.

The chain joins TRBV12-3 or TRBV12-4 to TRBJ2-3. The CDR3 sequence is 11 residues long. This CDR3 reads CASTTADTQYF.

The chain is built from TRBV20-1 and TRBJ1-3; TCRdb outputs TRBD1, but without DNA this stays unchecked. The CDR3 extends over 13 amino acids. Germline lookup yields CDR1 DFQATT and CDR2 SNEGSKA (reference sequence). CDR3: CSATKPGPTIIYF.

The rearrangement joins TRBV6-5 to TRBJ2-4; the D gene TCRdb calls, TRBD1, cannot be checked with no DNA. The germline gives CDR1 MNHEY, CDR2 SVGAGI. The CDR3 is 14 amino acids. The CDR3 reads CASSYQGLGNIQYF.

CDR3 amino acids: CASTPGLTLANTGELFF. The chain couples TRBV28 to TRBJ2-2; lacking DNA, the TRBD1 call made by TCRdb goes unchecked. CDR1 and CDR2 from the germline V gene are MDHEN and SYDVKM. There are 17 residues in the CDR3.

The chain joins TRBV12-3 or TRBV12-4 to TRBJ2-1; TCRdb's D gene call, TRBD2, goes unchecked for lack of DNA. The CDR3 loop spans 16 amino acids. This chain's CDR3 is CASSETDPLGYNEQFF.

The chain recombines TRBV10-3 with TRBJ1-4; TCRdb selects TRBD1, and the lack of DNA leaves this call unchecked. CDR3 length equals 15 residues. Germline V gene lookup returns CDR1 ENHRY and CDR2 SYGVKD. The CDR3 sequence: CAISESGVSNEKLFF.

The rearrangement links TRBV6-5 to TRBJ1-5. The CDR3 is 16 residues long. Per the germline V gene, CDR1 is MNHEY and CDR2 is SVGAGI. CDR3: CASSSEGHFSNQPQHF.

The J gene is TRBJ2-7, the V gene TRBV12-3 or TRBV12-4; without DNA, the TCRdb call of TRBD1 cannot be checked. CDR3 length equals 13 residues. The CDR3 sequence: CASKRPGNFEQYF.

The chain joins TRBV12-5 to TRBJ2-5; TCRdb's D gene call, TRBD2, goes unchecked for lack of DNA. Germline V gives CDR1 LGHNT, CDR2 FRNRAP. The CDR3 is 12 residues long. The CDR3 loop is CASGVLPETQYF.

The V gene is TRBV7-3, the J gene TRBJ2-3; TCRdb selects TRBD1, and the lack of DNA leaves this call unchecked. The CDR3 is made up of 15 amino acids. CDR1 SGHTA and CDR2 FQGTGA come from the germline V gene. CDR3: CASSFLTGSTDTQYF.

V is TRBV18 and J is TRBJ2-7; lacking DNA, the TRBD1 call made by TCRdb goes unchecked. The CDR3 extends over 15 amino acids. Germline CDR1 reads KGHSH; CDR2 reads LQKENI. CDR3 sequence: CASSPRAGETYEQYF.

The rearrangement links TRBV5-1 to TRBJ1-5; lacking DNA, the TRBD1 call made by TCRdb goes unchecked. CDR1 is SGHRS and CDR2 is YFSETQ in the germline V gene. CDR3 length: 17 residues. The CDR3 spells CASSPGGSGASNQPQHF.

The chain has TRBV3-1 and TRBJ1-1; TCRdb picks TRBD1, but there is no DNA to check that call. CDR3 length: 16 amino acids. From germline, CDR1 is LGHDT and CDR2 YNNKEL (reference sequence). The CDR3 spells CASSPGTGGRNTEAFF.

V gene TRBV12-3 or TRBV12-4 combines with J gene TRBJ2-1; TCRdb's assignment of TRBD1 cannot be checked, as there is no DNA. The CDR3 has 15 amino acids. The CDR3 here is CASSPYGTGSHEQFF.

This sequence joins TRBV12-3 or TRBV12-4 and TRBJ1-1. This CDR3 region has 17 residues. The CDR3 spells CASSLVGIVTVNTEAFF.

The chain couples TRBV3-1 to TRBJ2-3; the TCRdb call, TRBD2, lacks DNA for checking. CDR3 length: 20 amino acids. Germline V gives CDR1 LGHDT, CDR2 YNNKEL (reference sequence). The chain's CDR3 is CASSQDTWSVGLAPTDTQYF.

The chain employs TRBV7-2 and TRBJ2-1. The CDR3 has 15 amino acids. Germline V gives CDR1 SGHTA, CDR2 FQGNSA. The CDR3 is CASSSEGGPYNEQFF. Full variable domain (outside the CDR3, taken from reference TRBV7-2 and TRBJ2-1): GAGVSQSPSNKVTEKGKDVELRCDPISGHTALYWYRQSLGQGLEFLIYFQGNSAPDKSGLPSDRFSAERTGGSVSTLTIQRTQQEDSAVYLCASSSEGGPYNEQFFGPGTRLTVL.

The CDR3 reads CASSVVSGNTGELFF. The chain combines TRBV9 with TRBJ2-2. This CDR3 is 15 amino acids long. The V gene's germline CDR1 is SGDLS and CDR2 YYNGEE.

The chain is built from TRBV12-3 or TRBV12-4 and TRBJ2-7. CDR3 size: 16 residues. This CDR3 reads CASSLAASGGAYEQYF.

The CDR3 spells CASSLQGGSSYEQYF. The chain employs TRBV7-3 and TRBJ2-7; the TCRdb call, TRBD1, lacks DNA for checking. CDR1 and CDR2 (germline): SGHTA, FQGTGA. The CDR3 runs 15 residues. Full variable domain (remainder filled in from reference TRBV7-3 and TRBJ2-7): GAGVSQTPSNKVTEKGKYVELRCDPISGHTALYWYRQSLGQGPEFLIYFQGTGAADDSGLPNDRFFAVRPEGSVSTLKIQRTERGDSAVYLCASSLQGGSSYEQYFGPGTRLTVT.

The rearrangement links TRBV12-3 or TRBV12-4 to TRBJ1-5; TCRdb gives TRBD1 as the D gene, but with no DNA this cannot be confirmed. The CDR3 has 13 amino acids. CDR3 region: CASSFGGYQPQHF.

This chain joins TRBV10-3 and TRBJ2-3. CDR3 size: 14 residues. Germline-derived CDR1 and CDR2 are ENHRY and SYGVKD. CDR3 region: CALKDGQSTDTQYF.

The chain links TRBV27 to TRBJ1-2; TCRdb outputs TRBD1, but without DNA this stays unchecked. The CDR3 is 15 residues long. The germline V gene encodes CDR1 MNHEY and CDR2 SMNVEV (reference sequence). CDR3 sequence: CASAFREDRDYGYTF.

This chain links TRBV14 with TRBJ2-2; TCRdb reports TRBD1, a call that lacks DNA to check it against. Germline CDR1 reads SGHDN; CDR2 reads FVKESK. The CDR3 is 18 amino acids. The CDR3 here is CASRQGWGQTSNTGELFF.

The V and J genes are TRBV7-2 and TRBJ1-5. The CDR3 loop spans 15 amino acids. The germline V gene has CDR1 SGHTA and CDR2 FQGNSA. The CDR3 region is CASSLAYSGNQPQHF.